Sequencing of this T cell receptor beta chain was carried out in a study of identical twins. In germline, CDR1 is DFQATT, CDR2 SNEGSKA (reference sequence). The V end was cut by 0 bases, the J end by 6 bases, with 14 bases between. CDR3 length: 15 amino acids. TCRdb fed the 5' RACE reads into MiXCR, producing one record per CDR3 protein. Found here are about 890,000 distinct CDR3 sequences, roughly 12% of them singletons; the top ten hold roughly 1.6%. Study-wide findings and caveats: Among out-of-frame alpha sequences shared by twins, low generation probability occurred in excess. The authors drew conclusions from cross-sectional statistical analysis rather than following the same donors. Cord blood beta clonotypes present at high abundance carried fewer insertions; no such pattern appeared in memory repertoires.

This clonotype was counted a few times. Its antigen is unidentified. These data also featured in a second study, about yellow fever vaccine responses in identical twins. As that study records: Convergence reportedly seemed to mark part of the twins' vaccine T cell response, with personalization marking the rest.

The TCR originated in a woman in her late teens or twenties in good health. The rearrangement links TRBV20-1 to TRBJ2-2; TRBD2 is a possible D gene (5 bases). The sample comprised PBMCs. CDR3 region: CSARDGSASPGELFF. CDR3 nucleotide sequence: TGCAGTGCTAGAGATGGGTCGGCTAGCCCCGGGGAGCTGTTTTTT.